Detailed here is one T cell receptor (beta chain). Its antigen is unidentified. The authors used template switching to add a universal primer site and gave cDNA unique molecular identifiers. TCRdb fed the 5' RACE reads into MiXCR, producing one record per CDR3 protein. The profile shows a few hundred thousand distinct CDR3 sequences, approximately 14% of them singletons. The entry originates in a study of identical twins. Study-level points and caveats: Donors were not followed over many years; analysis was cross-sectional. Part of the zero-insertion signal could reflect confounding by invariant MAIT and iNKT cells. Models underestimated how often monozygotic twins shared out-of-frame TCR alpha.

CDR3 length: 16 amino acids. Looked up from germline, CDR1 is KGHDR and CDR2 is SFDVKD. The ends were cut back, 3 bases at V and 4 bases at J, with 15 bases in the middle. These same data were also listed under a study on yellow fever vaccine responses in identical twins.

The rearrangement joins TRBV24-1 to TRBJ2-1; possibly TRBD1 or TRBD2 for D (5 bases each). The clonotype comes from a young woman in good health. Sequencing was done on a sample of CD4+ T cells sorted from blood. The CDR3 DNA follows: TGTGCCACCAGTGATCCCGAGGGGACCGTATACAATGAGCAGTTCTTC. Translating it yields CATSDPEGTVYNEQFF.